This T cell receptor (beta chain) was sequenced in a study of technical replicates of blood from a few donors. Repertoires were generated with immunoSEQ multiplex PCR, while TCRdb's copy carries only in-frame clones and drops some. The sample consists of over 70,000 clones, 90% to 98% of them appearing once. The CDR3 contains 17 residues. The germline V gene encodes CDR1 SGHNT and CDR2 YYREEE (reference sequence). The ends lost 0 bases at V and 0 bases at J; junction bases unmatched: 5. The receptor was derived from a human donor in good health. This chain links TRBV5-4 with TRBJ1-3, with 8 bases matching TRBD1. The sequenced sample consisted of T cells isolated from PBMCs. Here the CDR3 DNA reads TGTGCCAGCAGCTTGGGGACAGGGATCGGCTCTGGAAACACCATATATTTT. Translation: CASSLGTGIGSGNTIYF.